In this sample, the clone carrying this TCR beta chain turned up many times. Its specificity is unknown. These data belong to a study of human T cells and chemical hapten exposure. Study as a whole: After 6 days, upper back 0.01% DPC patch tests were scored.

Germline loops: CDR1 MNHEY, CDR2 SVGEGT. The junction had 5 bases not matched to a gene; V was cut back by 5 bases and J by 8 bases. The CDR3 consists of 15 residues. Study results and caveats: Significantly more large CDR3 similarity clusters arose among expanded TCRs than among controls.

Separate cDNA molecules received unique molecular identifiers, which the library attached to them. TCRdb re-analysed the RACE reads in MiXCR, keeping a single row per CDR3 protein. This table has about 82,000 distinct CDR3 sequences, approximately 7% appearing once. The time point was: patch test 2, 6 weeks after DPC sensitization. As for treatment: therapeutic diphenylcyclopropenone sensitization with weekly scalp DPC. The sample in question was whole blood, obtained in connection with sensitization to the hapten diphenylcyclopropenone (DPC). The receptor's source is a woman in her twenties or thirties with alopecia areata. Some clones in this sample may be carry-over from other donors' samples. The rearrangement uses TRBV6-2 or TRBV6-3 and TRBJ2-1; TRBD2 aligns across 14 bases. CDR3 nucleotides: TGTGCCAGCAGTAGACTAGCGGGGGGGCCAGATGAGCAGTTCTTC. Translating it yields CASSRLAGGPDEQFF.